This TCR beta chain derives from a study of spatial heterogeneity in lung cancer. Time point in this sample: sample taken at primary tumor resection. Sequencing of whole RNA from tumor, nontumor lung or frozen PBMC involved no sorting. Unmatched junction bases numbered 10, after V lost 5 bases and J lost 0 bases. The CDR3 has 18 residues. CDR1 and CDR2 from the germline V gene are GTSNPN and SVGIG (reference sequence). Study conclusions and caveats: Mutation tallies in tumors tracked expanded intratumoral alpha and beta TCR counts. Coverage estimated for tumor T cells reached roughly 6.5% for alpha chains and about 12% for beta chains.

Individual TCR cDNA molecules each bore their own unique molecular identifier. Each CDR3 protein is one row after TCRdb ran MiXCR on the 5' RACE reads. The sample has 7,000 to 9,500 distinct CDR3 sequences; about 6% are singletons. In this sample, this clonotype turned up many times. Its antigen is undetermined. The input for sequencing was lung tumor tissue, taken at surgery. The clonotype was recovered from a female donor with early-stage non-small cell lung cancer. This chain uses TRBV30 with TRBJ2-6, with 10 nucleotides matching TRBD1. CDR3 DNA sequence: TGTGCCTGGGTTCGGGGGACAGGGGCCTCCTCTGGGGCCAACGTCCTGACTTTC. It encodes CAWVRGTGASSGANVLTF. Full variable domain (remainder filled in from reference TRBV30 and TRBJ2-6): SQTIHQWPATLVQPVGSPLSLECTVEGTSNPNLYWYRQAAGRGLQLLFYSVGIGQISSEVPQNLSASRPQDRQFILSSKKLLLSDSGFYLCAWVRGTGASSGANVLTFGAGSRLTVL.